This T cell receptor (beta chain) was observed in a study of radiation and T cells in renal cell carcinoma. The germline V gene has CDR1 MNHNS and CDR2 SASEGT. The CDR3 is 17 amino acids. V gave up 3 bases and J gave up 8 bases; unmatched junction bases: 15. As to time point: baseline pretreatment blood. Treatment here: 15 Gy SBRT to primary tumor, nephrectomy 4 weeks later. The table came from immunoSEQ multiplex PCR; TCRdb's copy has only in-frame clones and leaves some out. The sample lists 130,000 or so clones, around nine tenths occurring once. The rearrangement joins TRBV6-1 to TRBJ1-5; 8 bases align to TRBD1. The clonotype comes from a woman aged 45-65 years with renal cell carcinoma. This specimen consisted of blood, obtained from a patient whose treatment included radiotherapy and nephrectomy. The CDR3 reads CASSDKHQDRVLEPQHF. The CDR3 DNA sequence: TGTGCCAGCAGTGATAAACACCAGGACAGGGTTTTAGAGCCCCAGCATTTT.